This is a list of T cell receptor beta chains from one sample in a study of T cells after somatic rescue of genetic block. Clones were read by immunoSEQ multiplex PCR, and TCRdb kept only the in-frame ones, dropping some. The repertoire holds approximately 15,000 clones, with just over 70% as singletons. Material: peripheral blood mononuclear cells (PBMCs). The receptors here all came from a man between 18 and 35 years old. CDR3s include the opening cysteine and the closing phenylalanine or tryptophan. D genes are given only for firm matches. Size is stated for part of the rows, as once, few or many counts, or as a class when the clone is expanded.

TGTGCCAGTAGCCCCAATGCGGGGGGGCTTTCTACAGATACGCAGTATTTT,CASSPNAGGLSTDTQYF,TRBV19,TRBD2,once,TRBJ2-3
TGTGCCAGCAGCCAAGGAACAGCCTACATTAACACTGAAGCTTTCTTT,CASSQGTAYINTEAFF,TRBV14,NA,NA,TRBJ1-1
TGTGCCAGCTCCCACACCCACGGGGCTAACTCCTACGAGCAGTACTTC,CASSHTHGANSYEQYF,TRBV18,NA,few,TRBJ2-7
TGTGCCAGCAAGGACCCCCATCCTGAAGCTTTCTTT,CASKDPHPEAFF,TRBV6-1,NA,medium-sized,TRBJ1-1
TGTGCCAGCAGGCCCACAGGGGGCATAAAGGGCTACACCTTC,CASRPTGGIKGYTF,TRBV6-5,TRBD1,NA,TRBJ1-2
TGTGCCAGCAGCTCCCCCGATGGCTACGAGCAGTACTTC,CASSSPDGYEQYF,TRBV11-2,NA,NA,TRBJ2-7
TGCGCCAGCAGCTCACGGGGTAACCACGAGCAGTACTTC,CASSSRGNHEQYF,TRBV5-1,NA,NA,TRBJ2-7
TGTGCCAGCAGCTCGAACACTGAAGCTTTCTTT,CASSSNTEAFF,TRBV7-9,NA,NA,TRBJ1-1
TGTGCCAGCAGTTTACAGGGGGCGAACACTGAAGCTTTCTTT,CASSLQGANTEAFF,TRBV28,TRBD1,few,TRBJ1-1
TGTGCCAGCAGTTTCGGGGGGCGCGGAATATATAGCAATCAGCCCCAGCATTTT,CASSFGGRGIYSNQPQHF,TRBV28,NA,NA,TRBJ1-5